The 31 T cell receptor beta chains presented below share a single source sample, sequenced in a study of cytomegalovirus exposure and HLA in healthy donors. The primer mix had 60 Vbeta and 13 Jbeta primers. The method was immunoSEQ multiplex PCR; TCRdb's version includes in-frame clones alone and lacks a portion of them. The table shows fewer than 150,000 clones, with over 60% occurring only once. Material for sequencing was PBMCs. Receptor source: a human donor in good health.

This clone is a singleton in its sample. The V gene is TRBV2, the J gene TRBJ1-1; tentative D call: TRBD1 (6 bases). The CDR3 covers 11 residues. The ends were cut back, 6 bases at V and 4 bases at J, with 6 bases in the middle. CDR1 is SNHLY and CDR2 is FYNNEI in the germline V gene. The CDR3 loop reads CASRDSTEAFF. In nucleotides, the CDR3 is TGTGCCAGCAGGGACAGCACTGAAGCTTTCTTT.

Turning to this clone: One end of the junction does not line up with germline, which may come from a read error. The chain has TRBV7-7 and TRBJ2-3; TRBD2 might be the D (5 bases). CDR3 length equals 15 residues. Germline V lookup: CDR1 SSHAT, CDR2 FNYEAQ (reference sequence). CDR3 DNA: TGTGCTAGCAGCTTAATTCGGGGAGACACAGATACGCAGTATTTT. It translates to CASSLIRGDTDTQYF.

The rearrangement joins TRBV5-8 to TRBJ1-5; D ambiguous. The CDR3 totals 12 residues. Trimming removed 3 bases at V and 7 bases at J, with 8 bases between. Germline V lookup: CDR1 SGHTS, CDR2 YDEGEE. DNA for the CDR3: TGTGCCAGCAGCTCCCGGTTGCAGCCCCAGCATTTT. Translation: CASSSRLQPQHF.

This clone occurred once. This chain connects TRBV29-1 to TRBJ1-1; no clear D. This CDR3 comprises 11 residues. V was shortened by 3 bases and J by 1 base, with 3 bases between the two germline ends. Per germline, CDR1 SQVTM and CDR2 ANQGSEA. The CDR3: CSVDRNTEAFF. The CDR3 region has the DNA TGCAGCGTTGACAGGAACACTGAAGCTTTCTTT.

The J gene is TRBJ1-1, the V gene TRBV20-1; tentatively, D is TRBD1 (5 bases). From germline, CDR1 is DFQATT and CDR2 SNEGSKA (reference sequence). V was trimmed by 0 bases and J by 7 bases, leaving 6 bases between them. The CDR3 has 11 amino acids. The CDR3 reads CSARDRGEAFF. The CDR3 region has the DNA TGCAGTGCTAGAGATAGGGGTGAAGCTTTCTTT.

V and J are TRBV15 and TRBJ2-3; 7 nucleotides match TRBD1. CDR3 size: 16 residues. In germline, CDR1 is LNHNV, CDR2 YYDKDF (reference sequence). V lost 2 bases, J lost 2 bases, and 7 bases stayed unmatched. Here the CDR3 reads CATSRSRTGPTDTQYF. DNA of the CDR3: TGTGCCACCAGCAGATCTCGGACAGGACCCACAGATACGCAGTATTTT.

The rearrangement uses TRBV28 and TRBJ1-3; possible D gene TRBD1, 5 bases. Deletions cut 8 bases from V and 4 bases from J, with 15 bases between. The germline V gene has CDR1 MDHEN and CDR2 SYDVKM. The CDR3 loop spans 14 amino acids. The CDR3 reads CASGGEDPGNTIYF. The CDR3, as DNA: TGTGCCAGCGGGGGGGAAGACCCAGGAAACACCATATATTTT.

The chain is built from TRBV15 and TRBJ2-3; 9 positions match TRBD2. J gave up 0 bases and V 5 bases, and 9 bases lay outside the gene matches. The CDR3 extends over 17 amino acids. Germline lookup yields CDR1 LNHNV and CDR2 YYDKDF (reference sequence). CDR3 residues: CATSPPPSGISTDTQYF. The DNA of the CDR3 is TGTGCCACCAGCCCTCCCCCTAGCGGGATTAGCACAGATACGCAGTATTTT.

This chain joins TRBV29-1 and TRBJ1-1; D perhaps matches TRBD1 (6 bases). Trimming left V 6 bases short and J 3 bases short, with 20 bases between. The CDR3 has 15 residues. Germline V lookup: CDR1 SQVTM, CDR2 ANQGSEA. Written as DNA, the CDR3 is TGCAGCGTCCGGACGATCAGGGGCCGGGACACTGAAGCTTTCTTT. It yields the protein CSVRTIRGRDTEAFF.

This chain joins TRBV2 and TRBJ2-2, with TRBD1 as a possible D gene (5 bases). Per germline, CDR1 SNHLY and CDR2 FYNNEI. The CDR3 totals 16 residues. V lost 5 bases and J 2 bases, leaving 15 bases between the germline ends. Written as DNA, the CDR3 is TGTGCCAGCAGTAACGACAGCCCATTAAACACCGGGGAGCTGTTTTTT. Its translation is CASSNDSPLNTGELFF.

The chain combines TRBV9 with TRBJ2-7; D is ambiguous. This CDR3 comprises 14 residues. CDR1 and CDR2 from the germline V gene are SGDLS and YYNGEE. Trimming took 0 bases from V and 6 from J, leaving 13 bases between them. The chain's CDR3 is CASSVEGRSPEQYF. The CDR3 coding sequence is TGTGCCAGCAGCGTAGAAGGCCGGAGCCCCGAGCAGTACTTC.

J is TRBJ2-5 and V is TRBV11-3; TRBD1 agrees at 7 bases. CDR1 is SGHNT and CDR2 is YENEEA in the germline V gene. The V gene end was trimmed by 5 bases and the J gene end by 3 bases; junction bases not matched to a gene: 6. The length of the CDR3 is 14 residues. CDR3 residues: CASSPWTGKETQYF. For the CDR3, the DNA is TGTGCCAGCAGCCCGTGGACAGGAAAAGAGACCCAGTACTTC.

This clone was counted between two and nine times. The CDR3 region is CASSSGTGVNTEAFF. CDR3 in DNA: TGTGCCAGCAGTTCCGGGACAGGGGTGAACACTGAAGCTTTCTTT. The chain carries TRBV28 and TRBJ1-1, with 10 bases fitting TRBD1. Trimming removed 4 bases from V and 0 bases from J; junction bases left unmatched: 2. Germline V gives CDR1 MDHEN, CDR2 SYDVKM. This CDR3 has 15 residues.

This clone has a single count. The V gene is TRBV27, the J gene TRBJ2-3; D is possibly TRBD2 (6 bases). V dropped 6 bases and J dropped 0 bases, with 16 bases sitting between them. CDR3 length: 16 amino acids. Germline values: CDR1 MNHEY, CDR2 SMNVEV (reference sequence). Here the CDR3 DNA reads TGTGCCAGCAGCCCTCTCCGGGACTTGAGCACAGATACGCAGTATTTT. It specifies CASSPLRDLSTDTQYF.

The CDR3 spells CASSLTGTKEPQHF. For the CDR3, the DNA is TGTGCCAGCTCGCTTACCGGGACTAAGGAGCCCCAGCATTTT. This chain links TRBV18 with TRBJ1-5; D might be TRBD1 (5 bases). The V gene's germline CDR1 is KGHSH and CDR2 LQKENI. Trimming took 6 bases from V and 8 from J, leaving 17 bases between them. CDR3 length equals 14 residues.

V is TRBV6-6 and J is TRBJ2-2, with D possibly being TRBD2 (6 bases). Germline assignment: CDR1 MNHNY and CDR2 SVGAGI (reference sequence). The CDR3 is made up of 15 amino acids. Between the trimmed V and J ends, which lost 7 bases and 0 bases, there was a span of 12 bases. CDR3: CASTRGGANTGELFF. DNA of the CDR3: TGTGCCAGCACACGGGGCGGGGCGAACACCGGGGAGCTGTTTTTT.

The chain is built from TRBV19 and TRBJ1-5; 7 bases agree with TRBD1. Germline trimming cut 5 bases from V and 4 bases from J; bases unmatched to any gene: 8. Germline lookup yields CDR1 LNHDA and CDR2 SQIVND (reference sequence). CDR3 length: 15 amino acids. The CDR3: CASSSRDSRNQPQHF. In nucleotides, the CDR3 is TGTGCCAGTAGTTCCCGGGACAGTAGAAATCAGCCCCAGCATTTT.

DNA for the CDR3: TGTGCCAGCAGAACCGTCGCGGGTAGCTACGAGCAGTACTTC. Amino acids: CASRTVAGSYEQYF. The rearrangement links TRBV28 to TRBJ2-7; maybe TRBD2 (5 bases). V gave up 6 bases and J gave up 3 bases, with 15 bases separating them. CDR1 and CDR2 from the germline V gene are MDHEN and SYDVKM. The CDR3 is 14 amino acids.

CDR3 sequence: CATSRGVTGATYEQYF. The CDR3 DNA follows: TGTGCCACCAGCAGAGGGGTAACAGGGGCGACCTACGAGCAGTACTTC. The chain joins TRBV15 to TRBJ2-7; the match to TRBD1 covers 7 bases. The CDR3 extends over 16 amino acids. J was trimmed by 2 bases and V by 1 base; bases with no gene match: 8. Germline V lookup: CDR1 LNHNV, CDR2 YYDKDF (reference sequence).

This clone has more than one count but fewer than ten. This chain uses TRBV28 with TRBJ1-5, with 8 bases fitting TRBD1. V was pared by 4 bases and J by 2 bases, with 4 bases of the junction left unmatched. Germline CDR1 and CDR2: MDHEN and SYDVKM. The CDR3 has 15 residues. CDR3 nucleotides: TGTGCCAGCAGTTCCCCGGGACAGGGCAATCAGCCCCAGCATTTT. Amino acids: CASSSPGQGNQPQHF.

A remark on this clone: At the DNA level, this CDR3 is encoded by other sequences in the same sample as well. The CDR3 nucleotides read TGCGCCAGCAGCTTCGGGGCTAACTATGGCTACACCTTC. Protein: CASSFGANYGYTF. The genes are TRBV5-1 and TRBJ1-2; unclear D gene. Looked up from germline, CDR1 is SGHRS and CDR2 is YFSETQ. The V and J ends lost 2 bases and 0 bases respectively, with 5 bases between them. The CDR3 is 13 residues long.

The J gene is TRBJ1-2, the V gene TRBV18; D is perhaps TRBD1 (5 bases). Germline V lookup: CDR1 KGHSH, CDR2 LQKENI. CDR3 length equals 16 residues. Between the trimmed V and J ends, which lost 6 bases and 3 bases, there was a span of 20 bases. CDR3 amino acids: CASSMNGGILDYGYTF. In nucleotides, the CDR3 is TGTGCCAGCTCGATGAACGGGGGAATCTTAGACTATGGCTACACCTTC. Together with reference TRBV18 and TRBJ1-2, the CDR3 gives the full variable domain: NAGVMQNPRHLVRRRGQEARLRCSPMKGHSHVYWYRQLPEEGLKFMVYLQKENIIDESGMPKERFSAEFPKEGPSILRIQQVVRGDSAAYFCASSMNGGILDYGYTFGSGTRLTVV.

CDR3 nucleotides: TGTGCCAGCAGCCGTAGCGGGAACACTGAAGCTTTCTTT. Its protein is CASSRSGNTEAFF. The chain employs TRBV7-3 and TRBJ1-1; D unresolved. CDR3 size: 13 residues. V lost 5 bases and J lost 1, with 8 bases in between. Germline lookup yields CDR1 SGHTA and CDR2 FQGTGA.

The gene calls are TRBV5-1 and TRBJ2-1, with a weak D call TRBD2 (5 bases). Germline V gene data show CDR1 as SGHRS and CDR2 as YFSETQ. The length of the CDR3 is 15 residues. The V gene lost 1 base and the J gene lost 3 bases, with 11 bases spanning the gap. The CDR3 loop is CASSLTGNSYNEQFF. The CDR3 DNA reads TGCGCCAGCAGCTTGACGGGAAATAGCTACAATGAGCAGTTCTTC.

The chain is built from TRBV2 and TRBJ2-1; the D gene is possibly TRBD2 (5 bases). Trimming removed 3 bases from V and 1 base from J, with 7 bases in between. This CDR3 has 14 residues. Germline CDR1 and CDR2: SNHLY and FYNNEI. CDR3 DNA: TGTGCCAGCAGTGACAGGACTTCCTACAATGAGCAGTTCTTC. It translates to CASSDRTSYNEQFF.

This chain links TRBV30 with TRBJ2-4; D is perhaps TRBD2 (6 bases). The CDR3 contains 15 residues. V was pared by 0 bases and J by 6 bases, with 15 bases between. Germline assignment: CDR1 GTSNPN and CDR2 SVGIG (reference sequence). The CDR3 sequence is CAWSVPGSTGNIQYF. The CDR3 nucleotides are TGTGCCTGGAGTGTTCCCGGGAGTACGGGAAACATTCAGTACTTC.

The CDR3 coding sequence is TGTGCCAGCAGCTCGTACCGGGATGCTCAAGAGACCCAGTACTTC. It specifies CASSSYRDAQETQYF. The rearrangement joins TRBV27 to TRBJ2-5; a possible D gene is TRBD2 (5 bases). Between the trimmed V and J ends, which lost 6 bases and 2 bases, there was a span of 16 bases. CDR1 is MNHEY and CDR2 is SMNVEV in the germline V gene (reference sequence). The CDR3 covers 15 residues.

V gene TRBV6-1 combines with J gene TRBJ1-2; 9 bases map to TRBD1. With 3 bases clipped from V and 8 bases from J, the junction kept 10 bases outside the gene matches. The CDR3 has 15 residues. Germline CDR1 is MNHNS and CDR2 is SASEGT. CDR3 bases: TGTGCCAGCAGTGAGGTTGGACAGGGGACGGGAGGCTACACCTTC. Its protein product is CASSEVGQGTGGYTF.

V usage is TRBV11-2 and J usage is TRBJ2-2; TRBD2 matches 7 bases. The ends lost 4 bases at V and 2 bases at J; junction bases unmatched: 13. Germline assignment: CDR1 SGHAT and CDR2 FQNNGV. This CDR3 region has 18 residues. This CDR3 is CASSSSWLAAGNTGELFF. The CDR3 coding sequence is TGTGCCAGCAGCTCCTCCTGGCTAGCGGCCGGTAACACCGGGGAGCTGTTTTTT.

This chain joins TRBV30 and TRBJ2-1; D is unresolved. CDR3 length: 12 residues. With 0 bases removed from V and 4 bases from J, the gap between germline ends came to 4 bases. Germline values: CDR1 GTSNPN, CDR2 SVGIG (reference sequence). The DNA of the CDR3 is TGTGCCTGGAGTGTATCTTACAATGAGCAGTTCTTC. Residues: CAWSVSYNEQFF.

The genes are TRBV28 and TRBJ1-4, with D unresolved. V lost 4 bases and J lost 4, with 13 bases in between. The length of the CDR3 is 15 residues. Germline V gives CDR1 MDHEN, CDR2 SYDVKM. The CDR3 region is CASSSRTVGNEKLFF. CDR3 DNA: TGTGCCAGCAGTTCCCGGACTGTAGGTAATGAAAAACTGTTTTTT.